What follows are 18 T cell receptor beta chains derived from one specimen sequenced in a study of CD8+ T cells in alopecia areata. RNA was isolated and reverse transcribed to cDNA, the sequencing template. Sequenced by immunoSEQ multiplex PCR; TCRdb stores in-frame clones only, minus some. The sample has roughly 180,000 clones; approximately 49% are singletons. Treatment denoted: oral pan-JAK inhibitor, 5-10 mg twice daily. The sample here was CD8+ T cells sorted from blood, taken around week 54, from a patient treated with tofacitinib. The source of these receptors is a human donor with alopecia areata.

The count of this clone is one. The rearrangement uses TRBV13 and TRBJ2-7; perhaps D is TRBD1 or TRBD2 (5 bases each). Trimming pared 5 bases from V and 6 bases from J, leaving 14 bases between. Germline CDR1 PRHDT, CDR2 FYEKMQ (reference sequence). This CDR3 is built from 13 residues. CDR3 region: CASSLGTSLEQYF. CDR3 nucleotide sequence: TGTGCCAGCAGCCTCGGGACCTCCCTCGAGCAGTACTTC. Combining the CDR3 with reference TRBV13 and TRBJ2-7 gives the whole variable domain AAGVIQSPRHLIKEKRETATLKCYPIPRHDTVYWYQQGPGQDPQFLISFYEKMQSDKGSIPDRFSAQQFSDYHSELNMSSLELGDSALYFCASSLGTSLEQYFGPGTRLTVT.

The rearrangement uses TRBV12-5 and TRBJ2-7, with TRBD1 matching 9 bases. The CDR3 runs 14 residues. V dropped 3 bases and J dropped 6; count of bases not matched to a gene: 6. Germline CDR1 LGHNT, CDR2 FRNRAP. Here the CDR3 reads CASGFWTGVPEQYF. The CDR3 DNA is TGTGCTAGTGGTTTTTGGACAGGGGTGCCCGAGCAGTACTTC.

This chain connects TRBV27 to TRBJ2-2; tentative D call: TRBD2 (6 bases). CDR1 and CDR2 from the germline V gene are MNHEY and SMNVEV (reference sequence). The germline V and J ends were trimmed by 3 bases and 2 bases, with 16 bases remaining between them. The CDR3 is 17 amino acids. As DNA, the CDR3 is TGTGCCAGCAGTTTTGTAGGGGAGGTTATAAACACCGGGGAGCTGTTTTTT. This codes for CASSFVGEVINTGELFF.

J is TRBJ2-7 and V is TRBV9, with 12 bases matching TRBD2. Germline-derived CDR1 and CDR2 are SGDLS and YYNGEE. This CDR3 is 16 amino acids long. V lost 0 bases, J lost 4 bases, and 5 bases stayed unmatched. CDR3: CASSVGLAGAGYEQYF. DNA of the CDR3: TGTGCCAGCAGCGTAGGACTAGCGGGGGCCGGGTACGAGCAGTACTTC.

The chain links TRBV1 to TRBJ2-6. TRBV1 is noted as a pseudogene. The CDR3 is 12 residues long. The CDR3 DNA reads as TGCACCAGCAGAAGTCGGGCCAACGTCCTGACTTTC. Translated: CTSRSRANVLTF.

In this sample, this clone turned up a few times. The chain combines TRBV29-1 with TRBJ2-7, with 9 nucleotides matching TRBD1. In germline, CDR1 is SQVTM, CDR2 ANQGSEA. The trim removed 6 bases at V and 6 bases at J, leaving 9 bases unmatched. The CDR3 is made up of 13 amino acids. The CDR3 protein is CSVKWDRASEQYF. The CDR3 DNA follows: TGCAGCGTCAAGTGGGACAGGGCATCCGAGCAGTACTTC.

The CDR3 protein is CASSQGGTLYNQPQHF. In DNA, the CDR3 is TGCGCCAGCAGCCAAGGAGGGACGCTTTACAATCAGCCCCAGCATTTT. The J gene is TRBJ1-5, the V gene TRBV4-1; TRBD1 might be the D (5 bases). The CDR3 is 16 residues long. V was cut by 1 base and J by 3 bases, with 13 bases left in between. Germline-derived CDR1 and CDR2 are MGHRA and YSYEKL.

The CDR3 spells CSVAEPGGNTEAFF. The CDR3 DNA sequence: TGCAGCGTTGCCGAACCAGGGGGGAACACTGAAGCTTTCTTT. V usage is TRBV29-1 and J usage is TRBJ1-1; 7 nucleotides line up with TRBD1. The CDR3 has 14 residues. J gave up 1 base and V 4 bases, and 6 bases lay outside the gene matches. The V gene's germline CDR1 is SQVTM and CDR2 ANQGSEA.

The rearrangement uses TRBV29-1 and TRBJ2-7; 7 bases fit TRBD1. Per germline, CDR1 SQVTM and CDR2 ANQGSEA. The CDR3 is 12 amino acids. V dropped 6 bases and J dropped 2; count of bases not matched to a gene: 4. CDR3 coding DNA: TGCAGCGTGGCCGGGACAGCCTACGAGCAGTACTTC. This codes for CSVAGTAYEQYF.

The genes are TRBV27 and TRBJ2-6; D is tentatively TRBD1 or TRBD2 (5 bases each). Trimming removed 0 bases from V and 2 bases from J, with 8 bases in between. Per germline, CDR1 MNHEY and CDR2 SMNVEV (reference sequence). The CDR3 contains 16 residues. CDR3 sequence reads: CASSLSRGAGANVLTF. The CDR3 DNA follows: TGTGCCAGCAGTTTATCGAGGGGTGCTGGGGCCAACGTCCTGACTTTC.

This clone was counted between two and nine times. The chain is built from TRBV11-2 and TRBJ2-7, with 9 bases lining up with TRBD1. With V trimmed by 1 base and J by 2 bases, 0 bases remained unmatched. CDR3 size: 14 residues. CDR1 is SGHAT, CDR2 FQNNGV, per germline. The CDR3 is CASSLGQGAYEQYF. The CDR3, as DNA: TGTGCCAGCAGCTTAGGACAGGGGGCCTACGAGCAGTACTTC. Complete variable domain (other parts from reference TRBV11-2 and TRBJ2-7): EAGVAQSPRYKIIEKRQSVAFWCNPISGHATLYWYQQILGQGPKLLIQFQNNGVVDDSQLPKDRFSAERLKGVDSTLKIQPAKLEDSAVYLCASSLGQGAYEQYFGPGTRLTVT.

This chain joins TRBV6-4 and TRBJ2-1; D not certain. This CDR3 region has 13 residues. Germline CDR1 MRHNA, CDR2 SNTAGT. The V gene lost 8 bases and the J gene lost 2 bases, with 10 bases spanning the gap. Here the CDR3 DNA reads TGTGCCAGCTCTGAAGGGCCCTACAATGAGCAGTTCTTC. Translating gives CASSEGPYNEQFF.

The chain recombines TRBV5-1 with TRBJ1-5; 9 nucleotides match TRBD1. This CDR3 has 17 amino acids. CDR1 SGHRS and CDR2 YFSETQ come from the germline V gene. Germline trimming cut 2 bases from V and 2 bases from J; bases unmatched to any gene: 8. Here the CDR3 DNA reads TGCGCCAGCAGCTTTTTCCGGGACAGGGTTCGCAATCAGCCCCAGCATTTT. Protein sequence: CASSFFRDRVRNQPQHF.

The chain is built from TRBV30 and TRBJ1-1; D is unresolved. V dropped 2 bases and J dropped 1 base, with 8 bases sitting between them. The CDR3 is made up of 13 amino acids. CDR1 and CDR2 from the germline V gene are GTSNPN and SVGIG (reference sequence). Written as DNA, the CDR3 is TGTGCCTGGAGTTGGCAGGAGAACACTGAAGCTTTCTTT. Residues: CAWSWQENTEAFF. Full variable domain (missing parts from reference TRBV30 and TRBJ1-1): SQTIHQWPATLVQPVGSPLSLECTVEGTSNPNLYWYRQAAGRGLQLLFYSVGIGQISSEVPQNLSASRPQDRQFILSSKKLLLSDSGFYLCAWSWQENTEAFFGQGTRLTVV.

The V gene is TRBV2, the J gene TRBJ2-2; TRBD2 is a possible D gene (6 bases). Per the germline V gene, CDR1 is SNHLY and CDR2 is FYNNEI. The CDR3 covers 14 residues. The CDR3 nucleotides are TGTGCTAACCGCCGAACGGAGGGGACCGGGGAGCTGTTTTTT. Translation gives CANRRTEGTGELFF. The full variable domain, its missing parts supplied by reference TRBV2 and TRBJ2-2, is EPEVTQTPSHQVTQMGQEVILRCVPISNHLYFYWYRQILGQKVEFLVSFYNNEISEKSEIFDDQFSVERPDGSNFTLKIRSTKLEDSAMYFCANRRTEGTGELFFGEGSRLTVL.

This clone came up a few times. The V and J genes are TRBV29-1 and TRBJ1-1; TRBD1 matches at 7 bases. The V gene end was trimmed by 6 bases and the J gene end by 1 base; junction bases not matched to a gene: 5. The germline CDR1 and CDR2 sequences are SQVTM and ANQGSEA. This CDR3 region has 13 residues. The CDR3 sequence is CSVLGQENTEAFF. CDR3 bases: TGCAGCGTCCTAGGACAGGAGAACACTGAAGCTTTCTTT. Full variable domain (remainder filled in from reference TRBV29-1 and TRBJ1-1): SAVISQKPSRDICQRGTSLTIQCQVDSQVTMMFWYRQQPGQSLTLIATANQGSEATYESGFVIDKFPISRPNLTFSTLTVSNMSPEDSSIYLCSVLGQENTEAFFGQGTRLTVV.

This chain connects TRBV5-6 to TRBJ2-7; 7 nucleotides agree with TRBD2. Per the germline V gene, CDR1 is SGHDT and CDR2 is YYEEEE. The CDR3 contains 12 residues. V trimming: 4 bases; J trimming: 5 bases; junction bases outside the gene matches: 3. CDR3 sequence: CASSDTSDEQYF. The CDR3 DNA follows: TGTGCCAGCAGCGATACTAGCGACGAGCAGTACTTC.

V is TRBV27 and J is TRBJ2-4, with D maybe TRBD1 (6 bases). The CDR3 is 12 amino acids. The germline CDR1 and CDR2 sequences are MNHEY and SMNVEV (reference sequence). With 6 bases removed from V and 8 bases from J, the gap between germline ends came to 11 bases. CDR3 sequence (DNA): TGTGCCAGCAGGGGTCCAGGGGACATTCAGTACTTC. As protein: CASRGPGDIQYF.